This TCR beta chain was identified during a study of shared clonotypes between healthy human individuals. PCR replicates from unsorted PBMC used 250 to 300 ng DNA, and this amount was approximately 30,000 T cell genomes. The table came from immunoSEQ multiplex PCR; TCRdb's copy has only in-frame clones and leaves some out. The sample yields approximately 440,000 clones, around 77% seen once. This clone was detected only a few times. The target antigen is unknown. This CDR3 contains 13 residues. The germline V gene encodes CDR1 SGHDT and CDR2 YYEEEE. With 5 bases removed from V and 7 bases from J, the gap between germline ends came to 14 bases. The study, taken as a whole, reports: The study drew on few donors, limiting represented genetic and exposure-history diversity.

The clonotype comes from a woman aged 40 to 49 in good health. Some clones in this sample may be carry-over from other donors' samples. The sample taken for sequencing was PBMCs. V and J are TRBV5-6 and TRBJ2-3, with D possibly being TRBD1 or TRBD2 (6 bases each). CDR3 coding DNA: TGTGCCAGCAGATACTTCGGGGGCTATACGCAGTATTTT. Translation gives CASRYFGGYTQYF. Full variable domain (outside the CDR3, taken from reference TRBV5-6 and TRBJ2-3): DAGVTQSPTHLIKTRGQQVTLRCSPKSGHDTVSWYQQALGQGPQFIFQYYEEEERQRGNFPDRFSGHQFPNYSSELNVNALLLGDSALYLCASRYFGGYTQYFGPGTRLTVL.